The clone carrying this TCR beta chain was observed at least ten times. Antigen unknown. Trimming at V came to 6 bases and at J to 1 base, leaving 7 bases not matched to a gene. The CDR3 has 15 amino acids. The germline CDR1 and CDR2 sequences are SGHVS and FQNEAQ. This sample stems from a study of T cells in Graves' hyperthyroidism and ophthalmopathy. Findings and limits, study-wide: Blood also contained most expanded thyroid clonotypes above 0.001.

Using around 10 ml of fresh peripheral blood, PBMCs were prepared. Amplified TCR beta CDR3 regions derived from RNA transcripts. First-round RT-PCR of the TCR CDR3 relied on the HTBI primer set. Each CDR3 protein is one row after TCRdb ran MiXCR on the multiplex PCR reads. The sample has over 250,000 distinct CDR3 sequences; less than 30% are singletons. This chain links TRBV7-8 with TRBJ1-1, with 8 bases that match TRBD1. The TCR was taken from a man between 35 and 55 years old with Graves' hyperthyroidism that later progressed to Graves' ophthalmopathy. The material sequenced was blood. The CDR3 nucleotides read TGTGCCAGCAGACTTAACGGACAGGGGAACACTGAAGCTTTCTTT. Its protein product is CASRLNGQGNTEAFF.